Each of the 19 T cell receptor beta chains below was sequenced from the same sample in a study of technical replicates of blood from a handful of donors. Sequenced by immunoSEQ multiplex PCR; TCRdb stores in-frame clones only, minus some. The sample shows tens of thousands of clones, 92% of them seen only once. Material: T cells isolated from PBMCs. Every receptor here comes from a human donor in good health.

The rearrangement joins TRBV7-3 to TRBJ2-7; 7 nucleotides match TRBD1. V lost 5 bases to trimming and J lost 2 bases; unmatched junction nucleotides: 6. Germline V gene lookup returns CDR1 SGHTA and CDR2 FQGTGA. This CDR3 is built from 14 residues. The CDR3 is CASSLGTVPYEQYF. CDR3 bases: TGTGCCAGCAGCCTCGGGACAGTTCCCTACGAGCAGTACTTC.

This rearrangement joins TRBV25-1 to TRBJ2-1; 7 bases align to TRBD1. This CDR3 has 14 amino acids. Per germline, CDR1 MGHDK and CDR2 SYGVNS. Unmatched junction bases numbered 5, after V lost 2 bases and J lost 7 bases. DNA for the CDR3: TGTGCCAGCAGTGAACAAAACAGGGGAAATGAGCAGTTCTTC. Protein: CASSEQNRGNEQFF. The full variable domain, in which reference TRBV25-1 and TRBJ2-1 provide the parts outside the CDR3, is EADIYQTPRYLVIGTGKKITLECSQTMGHDKMYWYQQDPGMELHLIHYSYGVNSTEKGDLSSESTVSRIRTEHFPLTLESARPSHTSQYLCASSEQNRGNEQFFGPGTRLTVL.

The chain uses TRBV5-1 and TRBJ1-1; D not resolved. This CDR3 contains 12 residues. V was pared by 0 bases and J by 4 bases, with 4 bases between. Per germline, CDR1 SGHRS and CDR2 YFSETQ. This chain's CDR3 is CASSLGATEAFF. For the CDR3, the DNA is TGCGCCAGCAGCTTGGGGGCCACTGAAGCTTTCTTT.

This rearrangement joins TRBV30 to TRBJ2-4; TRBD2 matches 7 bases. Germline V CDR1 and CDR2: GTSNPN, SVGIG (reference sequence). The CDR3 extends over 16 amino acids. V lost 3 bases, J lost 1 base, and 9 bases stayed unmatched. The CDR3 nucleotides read TGTGCCTGGAGGCCCGGGGGGAAGGGGGCCAAAAACATTCAGTACTTC. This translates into CAWRPGGKGAKNIQYF. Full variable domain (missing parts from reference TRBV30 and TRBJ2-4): SQTIHQWPATLVQPVGSPLSLECTVEGTSNPNLYWYRQAAGRGLQLLFYSVGIGQISSEVPQNLSASRPQDRQFILSSKKLLLSDSGFYLCAWRPGGKGAKNIQYFGAGTRLSVL.

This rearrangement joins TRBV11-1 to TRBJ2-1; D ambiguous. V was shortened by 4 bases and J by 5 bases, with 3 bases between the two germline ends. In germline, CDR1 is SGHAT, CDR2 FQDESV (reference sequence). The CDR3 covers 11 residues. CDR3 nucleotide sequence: TGTGCCAGCAGCTCTAACAATGAGCAGTTCTTC. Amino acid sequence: CASSSNNEQFF.

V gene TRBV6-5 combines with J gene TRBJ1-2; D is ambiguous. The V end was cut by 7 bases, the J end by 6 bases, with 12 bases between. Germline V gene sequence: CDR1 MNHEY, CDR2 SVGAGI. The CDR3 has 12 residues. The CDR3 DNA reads TGTGCCAGCAAGTTGGGCCCGCATGGCTACACCTTC. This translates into CASKLGPHGYTF.

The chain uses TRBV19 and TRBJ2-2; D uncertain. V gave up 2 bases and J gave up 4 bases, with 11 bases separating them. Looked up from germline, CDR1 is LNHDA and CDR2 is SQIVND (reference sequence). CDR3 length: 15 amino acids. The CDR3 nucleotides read TGTGCCAGTAGTATACAGATACGCTTCACCGGGGAGCTGTTTTTT. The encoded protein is CASSIQIRFTGELFF.

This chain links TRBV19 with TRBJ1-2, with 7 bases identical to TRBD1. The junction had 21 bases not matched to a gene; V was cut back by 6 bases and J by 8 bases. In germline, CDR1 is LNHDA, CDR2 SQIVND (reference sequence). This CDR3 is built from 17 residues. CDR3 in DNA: TGTGCCAGTAGCCCAAACCGGGACAGCAAGTTTCAATGGGGCTACACCTTC. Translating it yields CASSPNRDSKFQWGYTF.

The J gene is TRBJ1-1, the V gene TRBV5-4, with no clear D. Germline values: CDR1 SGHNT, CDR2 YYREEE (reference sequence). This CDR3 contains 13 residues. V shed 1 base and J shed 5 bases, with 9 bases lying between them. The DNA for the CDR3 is TGTGCCAGCAGCTTGCGGGTACGAACTGAAGCTTTCTTT. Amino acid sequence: CASSLRVRTEAFF. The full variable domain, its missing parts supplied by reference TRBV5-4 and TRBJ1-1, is ETGVTQSPTHLIKTRGQQVTLRCSSQSGHNTVSWYQQALGQGPQFIFQYYREEENGRGNFPPRFSGLQFPNYSSELNVNALELDDSALYLCASSLRVRTEAFFGQGTRLTVV.

The CDR3 bases are TGTGCCAGCAGTGTAGAGGGACAAGGGACCTACGAGCAGTACTTC. Protein product: CASSVEGQGTYEQYF. The chain has TRBV2 and TRBJ2-7; D might be TRBD1 (6 bases). The CDR3 consists of 15 residues. V gave up 4 bases and J gave up 2 bases, with 15 bases separating them. Germline CDR1 and CDR2: SNHLY and FYNNEI.

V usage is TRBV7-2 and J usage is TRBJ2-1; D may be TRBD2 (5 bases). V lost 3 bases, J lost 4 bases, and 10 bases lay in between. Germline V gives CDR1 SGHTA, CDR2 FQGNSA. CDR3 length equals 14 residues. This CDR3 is CASSLNSVYNEQFF. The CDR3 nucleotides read TGTGCCAGCAGCTTGAATAGCGTATACAATGAGCAGTTCTTC.

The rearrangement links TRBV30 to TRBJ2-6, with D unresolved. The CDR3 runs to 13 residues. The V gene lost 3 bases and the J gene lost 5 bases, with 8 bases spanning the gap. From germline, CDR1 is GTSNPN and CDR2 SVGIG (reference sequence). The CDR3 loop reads CAWSRRRANVLTF. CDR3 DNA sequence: TGTGCCTGGAGCCGTCGTAGGGCCAACGTCCTGACTTTC.

Here the CDR3 reads CAISAGRELDTQYF. In DNA, the CDR3 is TGTGCCATCAGTGCCGGGAGAGAGTTAGATACGCAGTATTTT. This sequence joins TRBV10-3 and TRBJ2-3; D perhaps matches TRBD2 (6 bases). Germline loops: CDR1 ENHRY, CDR2 SYGVKD. V was shortened by 4 bases and J by 5 bases, with 13 bases between the two germline ends. The CDR3 has 14 amino acids.

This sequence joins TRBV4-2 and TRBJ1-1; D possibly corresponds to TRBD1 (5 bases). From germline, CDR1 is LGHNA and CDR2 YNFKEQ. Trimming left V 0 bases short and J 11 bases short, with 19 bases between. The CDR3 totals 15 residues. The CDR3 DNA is TGTGCCAGCAGCCAAGAAGGGGCCGTGGGTTCAACGGCTTTCTTT. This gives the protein CASSQEGAVGSTAFF.

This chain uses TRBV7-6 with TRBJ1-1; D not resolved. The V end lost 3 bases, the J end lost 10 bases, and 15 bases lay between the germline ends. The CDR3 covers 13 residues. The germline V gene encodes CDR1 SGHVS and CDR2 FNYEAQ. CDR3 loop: CASSLAGSPSAFF. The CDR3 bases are TGTGCCAGCAGCTTGGCGGGGTCACCCTCAGCTTTCTTT.

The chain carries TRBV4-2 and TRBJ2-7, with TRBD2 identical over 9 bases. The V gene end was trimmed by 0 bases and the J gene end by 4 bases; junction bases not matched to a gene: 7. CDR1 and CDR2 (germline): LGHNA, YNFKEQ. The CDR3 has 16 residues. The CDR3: CASSQDLSSGIYEQYF. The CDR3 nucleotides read TGTGCCAGCAGCCAAGATTTGTCTAGCGGGATATACGAGCAGTACTTC.

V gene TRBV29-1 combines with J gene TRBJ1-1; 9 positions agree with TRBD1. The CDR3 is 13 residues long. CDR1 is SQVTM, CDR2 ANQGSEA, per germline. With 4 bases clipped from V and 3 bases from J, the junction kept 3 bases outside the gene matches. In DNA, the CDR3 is TGCAGCGTTGGACAGGGGGGGGACACTGAAGCTTTCTTT. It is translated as CSVGQGGDTEAFF.

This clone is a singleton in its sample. In DNA, the CDR3 is TGTGCCAGTAGTAAGTGGGGGCGCGGTACCACTGAAGCTTTCTTT. Its translation: CASSKWGRGTTEAFF. The chain links TRBV19 to TRBJ1-1; TRBD1 is a possible D gene (6 bases). V dropped 4 bases and J dropped 4 bases, with 16 bases sitting between them. The CDR3 is 15 amino acids. Germline V lookup: CDR1 LNHDA, CDR2 SQIVND (reference sequence).

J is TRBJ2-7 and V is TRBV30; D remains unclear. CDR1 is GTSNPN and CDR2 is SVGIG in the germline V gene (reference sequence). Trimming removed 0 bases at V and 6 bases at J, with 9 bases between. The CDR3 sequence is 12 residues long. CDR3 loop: CAWSVLSIEQYF. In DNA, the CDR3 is TGTGCCTGGAGTGTACTGAGTATCGAGCAGTACTTC.